This TCR beta chain was documented in a study of blood T cell repertoires in COVID-19. Across the whole study: T cells, B-cell-depleted T cells, or PBMCs supplied cDNA or gDNA.

Assay: immunoSEQ multiplex PCR; the TCRdb copy retains only in-frame clones and omits some. There are some 200,000 clones in the sample; around four fifths occur only once, and approximately 15% lies in the top ten. Residents of about two dozen US areas, aged about 18 to 95 years, made up the participants. The receptor was derived from a woman aged 50 to 60 who had recovered from COVID-19. Sequencing was done on a sample of PBMCs or T cells enriched from blood (not recorded which).

The CDR3 DNA follows: TGTGCCAGCAGCCAAGTCAGCGGCCAGGGGATCTATGGCTACACCTTC. Protein product: CASSQVSGQGIYGYTF. The chain carries TRBV3-1 (or the pseudogene TRBV3-2) and TRBJ1-2, with a possible D match to TRBD1 (6 bases). V was clipped by 1 base and J by 4 bases, with 16 bases between them. CDR1 and CDR2 (germline): LGHDT, YNNKEL (reference sequence). This CDR3 has 16 residues.